Many counts were recorded for the clone carrying this T cell receptor (beta chain). No antigen is known for it. TCRbeta library construction was performed incorporating unique molecular identifiers. TCRdb re-called the PCR reads with MiXCR, one entry per CDR3 protein. The sample holds around 94,000 distinct CDR3 sequences, about 7.5% seen once. The V and J ends lost 5 bases and 0 bases respectively, with 17 bases between them. The V gene's germline CDR1 is SGHVS and CDR2 FQNEAQ. This CDR3 contains 16 residues. The data stem from a study of T-cell reconstitution after alpha-beta-depleted transplantation in children. Study-level findings and limits: Expanded graft clones, several hundred of them, were reportedly the source of alpha-beta T cells about two months after transplant.

The TCR originated in a boy aged 2 to 10 with acute lymphoblastic leukemia, due to receive a stem cell transplant. The chain has TRBV7-8 and TRBJ2-7; a weak D match, TRBD2 (6 bases). This sample comprised PBMCs, obtained before TCRalphabeta/CD19-depleted stem cell transplant. This CDR3 is CASSPTGVQSSYEQYF. CDR3 nucleotides: TGTGCCAGCAGCCCCACGGGGGTGCAAAGCTCCTACGAGCAGTACTTC. The variable domain in full, with the rest retrieved from reference TRBV7-8 and TRBJ2-7, is GAGVSQSPRYKVAKRGQDVALRCDPISGHVSLFWYQQALGQGPEFLTYFQNEAQLDKSGLPSDRFFAERPEGSVSTLKIQRTQQEDSAVYLCASSPTGVQSSYEQYFGPGTRLTVT.